Presented here are 21 T cell receptor beta chains from one specimen sequenced in a study of early T cells in non-severe SARS-CoV-2 infection. TCRdb reprocessed the 5' RACE reads via MiXCR and lists one record per CDR3 protein. The sample has 30,000 to 35,000 distinct CDR3 sequences, around 6.8% seen once; the top ten hold approximately 13%. The sequenced sample was whole blood, obtained at baseline. These receptors were collected from an adult who was a healthcare worker with PCR-confirmed SARS-CoV-2 infection or an uninfected control (not recorded which).

The sample holds many counts of this clonotype. V usage is TRBV24-1 and J usage is TRBJ2-1; 8 nucleotides align to TRBD1. CDR3 length: 15 residues. V shed 7 bases, J shed 5 bases, and the junction held 9 bases outside the gene matches. Germline lookup yields CDR1 KGHDR and CDR2 SFDVKD. The CDR3 DNA follows: TGTGCCACCAGCTGGACAGGGTCAGTCCACAATGAGCAGTTCTTC. Amino acids: CATSWTGSVHNEQFF.

This clonotype occurred a few times. The chain uses TRBV2 and TRBJ2-1; D not resolved. The V gene's germline CDR1 is SNHLY and CDR2 FYNNEI. The CDR3 runs 13 residues. V lost 2 bases and J 5 bases, leaving 7 bases between the germline ends. The DNA for the CDR3 is TGTGCCAGCAGTGAACCATTTAACAATGAGCAGTTCTTC. As protein: CASSEPFNNEQFF.

This clonotype was observed many times. V is TRBV29-1 and J is TRBJ2-5; a possible D gene is TRBD2 (6 bases). Trimming cost V 1 base and J 6 bases, with 12 bases left between them. The length of the CDR3 is 13 residues. CDR1 is SQVTM, CDR2 ANQGSEA, per germline. CDR3 amino acids: CSVEGIGGKTQYF. CDR3 coding DNA: TGCAGCGTTGAAGGGATCGGGGGAAAGACCCAGTACTTC.

This clonotype appeared many times. This rearrangement joins TRBV28 to TRBJ2-1; 13 bases agree with TRBD2. Trimming at V came to 5 bases and at J to 4 bases, leaving 11 bases not matched to a gene. CDR3 length equals 18 residues. In germline, CDR1 is MDHEN, CDR2 SYDVKM. DNA for the CDR3: TGTGCCAGCAGTCCCTCCGGGACTAGCGGGAAGGTTTACAATGAGCAGTTCTTC. As protein: CASSPSGTSGKVYNEQFF.

The V and J genes are TRBV27 and TRBJ1-2, with D tentatively TRBD1 (5 bases). The CDR3 extends over 13 amino acids. With 6 bases removed from V and 9 bases from J, the gap between germline ends came to 17 bases. The germline V gene encodes CDR1 MNHEY and CDR2 SMNVEV (reference sequence). The chain's CDR3 is CASRQAKGWRYTF. The CDR3 bases are TGTGCCAGCAGACAGGCGAAGGGTTGGCGCTACACCTTC.

This chain joins TRBV9 and TRBJ2-5, with TRBD2 identical over 7 bases. CDR1 is SGDLS, CDR2 YYNGEE, per germline. This CDR3 has 16 residues. V gave up 5 bases and J gave up 0 bases; unmatched junction bases: 10. CDR3 in amino acids: CASSSGFGGYQETQYF. The CDR3 nucleotides are TGTGCCAGCAGTTCAGGTTTCGGGGGGTACCAAGAGACCCAGTACTTC.

This clonotype has a handful of counts. The chain links TRBV12-3 or TRBV12-4 to TRBJ2-3; D gene ambiguous. Trimming took 3 bases from V and 2 from J, leaving 6 bases between them. The CDR3 is 13 amino acids. Written as DNA, the CDR3 is TGTGCCAGCAGTTTTAGGTTCACAGATACGCAGTATTTT. This translates into CASSFRFTDTQYF.

This clonotype appeared a few times. The chain combines TRBV12-3 or TRBV12-4 with TRBJ1-5; a weak D match, TRBD1 (6 bases). The CDR3 consists of 15 residues. V lost 3 bases and J 2 bases, leaving 11 bases between the germline ends. The CDR3 loop reads CASSFSSGGNQPQHF. The CDR3 DNA reads TGTGCCAGCAGTTTTTCGTCAGGGGGCAATCAGCCCCAGCATTTT.

The sample holds a few counts of this clonotype. V usage is TRBV27 and J usage is TRBJ1-2; D is unclear. Trimming removed 5 bases from V and 5 bases from J, with 24 bases in between. The germline gives CDR1 MNHEY, CDR2 SMNVEV (reference sequence). The CDR3 loop spans 17 amino acids. CDR3 loop: CASSATSYAGSEYGYTF. CDR3 coding DNA: TGTGCCAGCAGTGCCACTAGCTACGCGGGAAGCGAGTATGGCTACACCTTC.

The chain recombines TRBV6-1 with TRBJ1-1; 8 nucleotides agree with TRBD1. Per the germline V gene, CDR1 is MNHNS and CDR2 is SASEGT. The CDR3 extends over 13 amino acids. J gave up 5 bases and V 4 bases, and 3 bases lay outside the gene matches. The CDR3 here is CASSAQGETEAFF. The DNA of the CDR3 is TGTGCCAGCAGTGCACAGGGGGAGACTGAAGCTTTCTTT.

Of note for this clonotype: This may be a read error: a much more frequent sequence differs by one nucleotide. The genes are TRBV7-9 and TRBJ2-2; 8 bases map to TRBD2. This CDR3 comprises 15 residues. Per germline, CDR1 SEHNR and CDR2 FQNEAQ (reference sequence). V lost 5 bases, J lost 3 bases, and 5 bases stayed unmatched. The CDR3: CASSLTSAYTGELFF. CDR3 sequence (DNA): TGTGCCAGCAGCCTGACTAGCGCCTACACCGGGGAGCTGTTTTTT.

This chain joins TRBV5-5 and TRBJ1-1; D is possibly TRBD1 (5 bases). With 1 base removed from V and 3 bases from J, the gap between germline ends came to 10 bases. From germline, CDR1 is SGHKS and CDR2 YYEKEE (reference sequence). CDR3 size: 14 residues. The CDR3 nucleotides are TGTGCCAGCAGCTTGAGGCAGGGATACACTGAAGCTTTCTTT. Protein sequence: CASSLRQGYTEAFF.

This clonotype is medium-sized in the sample. This sequence joins TRBV5-6 and TRBJ2-1, with 9 positions matching TRBD2. The junction had 5 bases not matched to a gene; V was cut back by 4 bases and J by 6 bases. CDR3 size: 14 residues. CDR1 and CDR2 (germline): SGHDT, YYEEEE. The CDR3 DNA reads TGTGCCAGCAGCCCAGCGGGAGGTGCCAATGAGCAGTTCTTC. Translation: CASSPAGGANEQFF.

There are a few counts of this clonotype. CDR3 coding DNA: TGCAGTGCTAGACAGGGGCTGGGCAATCAGCCCCAGCATTTT. It translates to CSARQGLGNQPQHF. This rearrangement joins TRBV20-1 to TRBJ1-5; the D gene is possibly TRBD1 (6 bases). The V gene's germline CDR1 is DFQATT and CDR2 SNEGSKA (reference sequence). Trimming removed 2 bases from V and 2 bases from J, with 10 bases in between. This CDR3 has 14 residues.

This clonotype has at least ten counts. The gene calls are TRBV28 and TRBJ1-1; D possibly corresponds to TRBD1 (5 bases). The CDR3 extends over 14 amino acids. Trimming left V 6 bases short and J 2 bases short, with 13 bases between. The V gene's germline CDR1 is MDHEN and CDR2 SYDVKM. The CDR3 spells CASRPRDLNTEAFF. CDR3 bases: TGTGCCAGCAGGCCCAGGGACCTTAACACTGAAGCTTTCTTT.

The V call is TRBV11-1, the J call TRBJ2-1; 9 nucleotides align to TRBD1. J lost 9 bases, V lost 4 bases, and 7 bases had no gene match. This CDR3 spans 14 amino acids. Germline V gene sequence: CDR1 SGHAT, CDR2 FQDESV (reference sequence). The CDR3 DNA reads TGTGCCAGCAGCTCGGGACAGGGCATCGGTGAGCAGTTCTTC. Protein product: CASSSGQGIGEQFF.

The chain combines TRBV7-9 with TRBJ2-3, with TRBD2 matching over 9 bases. CDR1 and CDR2 (germline): SEHNR, FQNEAQ (reference sequence). The CDR3 totals 17 residues. The ends lost 0 bases at V and 2 bases at J; junction bases unmatched: 6. Here the CDR3 reads CASSLARAGGFTDTQYF. The DNA for the CDR3 is TGTGCCAGCAGCTTAGCGCGAGCGGGAGGATTCACAGATACGCAGTATTTT. The full variable domain, its missing parts supplied by reference TRBV7-9 and TRBJ2-3, is DTGVSQNPRHKITKRGQNVTFRCDPISEHNRLYWYRQTLGQGPEFLTYFQNEAQLEKSRLLSDRFSAERPKGSFSTLEIQRTEQGDSAMYLCASSLARAGGFTDTQYFGPGTRLTVL.

This clonotype appeared many times. This chain connects TRBV19 to TRBJ1-2; 7 positions agree with TRBD1. Germline lookup yields CDR1 LNHDA and CDR2 SQIVND (reference sequence). This CDR3 has 14 residues. The J segment lost 4 bases and the V segment lost 3 bases, leaving 5 bases of the junction unmatched. The chain's CDR3 is CASSIVGQVYGYTF. In DNA form, the CDR3 reads TGTGCCAGTAGTATCGTCGGACAGGTCTATGGCTACACCTTC.

This clonotype was detected a few times. This chain uses TRBV24-1 with TRBJ2-1, with 9 bases aligning to TRBD2. The V segment lost 6 bases and the J segment 8 bases; nucleotides outside the gene matches: 10. The germline CDR1 and CDR2 sequences are KGHDR and SFDVKD. This CDR3 region has 15 residues. CDR3 coding DNA: TGTGCCACCAGTAGGCCGGGACTAGCCGCCTATGAGCAGTTCTTC. Residues: CATSRPGLAAYEQFF.

This clonotype occurred many times. V usage is TRBV12-3 or TRBV12-4 and J usage is TRBJ2-1, with TRBD1 matching over 7 bases. J gave up 7 bases and V 6 bases, and 15 bases lay outside the gene matches. The CDR3 spans 16 residues. The CDR3 loop reads CASSNPEQGFGNEQFF. The CDR3 DNA reads TGTGCCAGCAGCAACCCGGAACAGGGGTTTGGAAATGAGCAGTTCTTC.

This clonotype was picked up a small number of times. V gene TRBV29-1 combines with J gene TRBJ2-7, with D hard to call. The V gene's germline CDR1 is SQVTM and CDR2 ANQGSEA. V was shortened by 5 bases and J by 3 bases, with 8 bases between the two germline ends. The CDR3 spans 11 residues. CDR3 DNA sequence: TGCAGCGTTCACAGAAACTACGAGCAGTACGTC. Its protein product is CSVHRNYEQYV.